This T cell receptor (beta chain) originates from a study of OX40 agonist ivuxolimab in advanced cancers. Study-wide context: The drug used for patients, ivuxolimab, was an agonistic anti-OX40 (CD134) antibody. The study's findings and limits: In CD8+ T cells, expanded clones were on average more numerous than in CD4+.

Assay used: immunoSEQ multiplex PCR; TCRdb lists only in-frame clones, some missing. The sample gives around 72,000 clones, around 81% of which show up once; 8.2% is in the top ten. Germline loops: CDR1 SGDLS, CDR2 YYNGEE. The CDR3 has 15 amino acids. V shed 2 bases and J 6 bases; nucleotides not matched to a gene: 10. People who had autoimmune disease history or systemic immunosuppression were excluded. As regards this clone: Its antigen is unknown.

This receptor was identified in an adult with an advanced solid tumor such as melanoma, head and neck, liver or kidney cancer. The sample in question was CD4+ or CD8+ T cells sorted from blood, obtained in a trial of the OX40 agonist ivuxolimab. This rearrangement joins TRBV9 to TRBJ2-7; 8 bases are shared with TRBD1. The CDR3 DNA reads as TGTGCCAGCAGCGTCTCAGCCCAGGGGGCGTCCGAGCAGTACTTC. It specifies CASSVSAQGASEQYF.